This T cell receptor (beta chain) originates from a study of shared clonotypes between healthy human individuals. Overall study context: CD8 memory received one plate per donor, CD8 naive two, CD4 memory three and CD4 naive three.

As handled by the study authors: Filtering differed because ImmunoSEQ produced junction-only sequences that carried no quality scores. TCRdb keeps only in-frame clones here, not all; method: immunoSEQ multiplex PCR. V, J and clone size are taken as reported in that table, and D and trimming were inferred from the DNA itself. Of over 2 million clones listed, approximately 95% are singletons. CD4+ cell separation produced CD45RA+ naive and CD45RA-negative memory subsets. The CDR3 loop spans 11 amino acids. Germline CDR1 MNHNY, CDR2 SVGAGI (reference sequence). Trimming removed 7 bases from V and 5 bases from J, with 9 bases in between.

This chain joins TRBV6-6 and TRBJ2-7; no clear D. The sequence derives from a man between 18 and 35 years old in good health. Sequencing used naive CD4+ T cells sorted from blood. Subset reported: CD45RA+ positively selected. CDR3 amino acids: CASTGVNEQYF. The CDR3 DNA sequence: TGTGCCAGCACTGGGGTCAACGAGCAGTACTTC.